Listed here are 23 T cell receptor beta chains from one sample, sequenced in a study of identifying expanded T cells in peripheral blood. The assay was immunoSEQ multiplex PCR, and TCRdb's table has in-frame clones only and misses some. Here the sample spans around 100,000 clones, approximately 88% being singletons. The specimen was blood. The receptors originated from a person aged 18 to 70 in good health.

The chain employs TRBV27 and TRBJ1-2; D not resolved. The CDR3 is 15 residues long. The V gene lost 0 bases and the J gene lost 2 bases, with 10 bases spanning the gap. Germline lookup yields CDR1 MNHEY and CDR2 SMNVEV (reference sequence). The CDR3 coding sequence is TGTGCCAGCAGTTTATCCGGGGATGGGAACTATGGCTACACCTTC. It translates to CASSLSGDGNYGYTF.

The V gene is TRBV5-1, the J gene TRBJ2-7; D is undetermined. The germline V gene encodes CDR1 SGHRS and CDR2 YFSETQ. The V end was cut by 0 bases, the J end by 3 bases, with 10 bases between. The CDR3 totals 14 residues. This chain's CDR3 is CASSLEGPHYEQYF. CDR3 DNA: TGCGCCAGCAGCTTGGAGGGTCCTCACTACGAGCAGTACTTC.

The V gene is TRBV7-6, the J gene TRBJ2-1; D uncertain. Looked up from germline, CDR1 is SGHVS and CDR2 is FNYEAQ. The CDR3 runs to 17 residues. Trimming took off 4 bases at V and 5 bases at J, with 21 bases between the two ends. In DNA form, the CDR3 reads TGTGCCAGCAGCTCCCGACCCGGATTCGCTAAGGACAATGAGCAGTTCTTC. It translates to CASSSRPGFAKDNEQFF. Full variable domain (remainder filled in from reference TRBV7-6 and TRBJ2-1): GAGVSQSPRYKVTKRGQDVALRCDPISGHVSLYWYRQALGQGPEFLTYFNYEAQQDKSGLPNDRFSAERPEGSISTLTIQRTEQRDSAMYRCASSSRPGFAKDNEQFFGPGTRLTVL.

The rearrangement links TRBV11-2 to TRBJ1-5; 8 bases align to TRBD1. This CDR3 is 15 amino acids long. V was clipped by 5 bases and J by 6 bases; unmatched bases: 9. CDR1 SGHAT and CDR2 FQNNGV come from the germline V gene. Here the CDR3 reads CASSPNRGAGQPQHF. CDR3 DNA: TGTGCCAGCAGCCCGAACAGGGGGGCCGGTCAGCCCCAGCATTTT.

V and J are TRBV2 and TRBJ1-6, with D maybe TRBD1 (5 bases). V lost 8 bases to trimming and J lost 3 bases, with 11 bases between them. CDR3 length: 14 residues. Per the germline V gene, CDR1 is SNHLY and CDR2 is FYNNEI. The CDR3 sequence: CASGATSYNSPLHF. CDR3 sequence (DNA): TGTGCCAGCGGGGCCACGAGCTATAATTCACCCCTCCACTTT.

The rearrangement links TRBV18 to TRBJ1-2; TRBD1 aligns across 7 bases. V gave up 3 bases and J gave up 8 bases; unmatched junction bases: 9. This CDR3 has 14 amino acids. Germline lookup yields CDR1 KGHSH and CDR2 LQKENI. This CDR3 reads CASSPFDRDGGYTF. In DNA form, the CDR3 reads TGTGCCAGCTCACCTTTCGACAGGGATGGAGGCTACACCTTC.

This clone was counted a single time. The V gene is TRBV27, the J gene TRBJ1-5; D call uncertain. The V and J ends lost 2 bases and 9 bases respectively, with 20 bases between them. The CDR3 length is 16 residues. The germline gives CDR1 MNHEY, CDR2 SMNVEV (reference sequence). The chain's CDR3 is CASSLVLNRLRGPQHF. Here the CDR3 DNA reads TGTGCCAGCAGTTTAGTCTTAAATCGTTTGAGAGGGCCCCAGCATTTT.

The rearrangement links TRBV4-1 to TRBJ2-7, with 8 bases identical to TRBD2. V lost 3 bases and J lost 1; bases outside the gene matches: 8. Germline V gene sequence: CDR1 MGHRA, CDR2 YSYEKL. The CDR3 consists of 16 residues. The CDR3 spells CASSQGAGGLSYEQYF. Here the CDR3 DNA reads TGCGCCAGCAGCCAGGGGGCGGGGGGCCTATCCTACGAGCAGTACTTC.

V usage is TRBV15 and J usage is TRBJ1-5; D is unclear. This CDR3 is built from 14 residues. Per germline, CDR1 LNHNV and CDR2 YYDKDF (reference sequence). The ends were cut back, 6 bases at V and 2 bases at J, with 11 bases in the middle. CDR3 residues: CATSIYGGNQPQHF. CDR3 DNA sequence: TGTGCCACCAGTATTTATGGGGGCAATCAGCCCCAGCATTTT.

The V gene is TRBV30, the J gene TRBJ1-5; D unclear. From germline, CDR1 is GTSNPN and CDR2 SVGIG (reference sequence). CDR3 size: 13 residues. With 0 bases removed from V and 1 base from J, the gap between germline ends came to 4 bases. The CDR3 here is CAWSVQSNQPQHF. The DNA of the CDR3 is TGTGCCTGGAGTGTACAAAGCAATCAGCCCCAGCATTTT.

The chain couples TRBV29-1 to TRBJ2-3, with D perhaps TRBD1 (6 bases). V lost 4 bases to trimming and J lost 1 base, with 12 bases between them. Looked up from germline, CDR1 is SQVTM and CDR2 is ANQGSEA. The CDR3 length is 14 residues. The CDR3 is CSVGVAGGTDTQYF. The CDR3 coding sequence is TGCAGCGTTGGTGTTGCAGGGGGCACAGATACGCAGTATTTT.

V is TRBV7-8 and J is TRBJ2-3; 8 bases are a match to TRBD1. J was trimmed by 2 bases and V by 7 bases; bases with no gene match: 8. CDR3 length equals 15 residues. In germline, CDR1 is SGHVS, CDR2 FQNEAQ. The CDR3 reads CASTLGQVITDTQYF. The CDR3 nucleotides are TGTGCCAGCACTTTGGGACAGGTGATCACAGATACGCAGTATTTT.

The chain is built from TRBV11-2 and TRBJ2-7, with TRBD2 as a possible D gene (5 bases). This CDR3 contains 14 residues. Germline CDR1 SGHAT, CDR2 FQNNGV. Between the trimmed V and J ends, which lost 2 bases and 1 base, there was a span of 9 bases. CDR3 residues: CASSLSTGSYEQYF. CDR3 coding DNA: TGTGCCAGCAGCTTATCGACGGGATCCTACGAGCAGTACTTC.

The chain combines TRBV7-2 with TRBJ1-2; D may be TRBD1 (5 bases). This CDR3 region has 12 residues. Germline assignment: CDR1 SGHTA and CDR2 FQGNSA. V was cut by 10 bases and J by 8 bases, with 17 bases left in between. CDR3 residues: CAKRPTGGGYTF. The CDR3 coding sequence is TGTGCCAAACGGCCCACCGGGGGGGGCTACACCTTC.

The CDR3 is CASSFTGGMNTEAFF. The CDR3 nucleotides read TGCGCCAGCAGCTTTACAGGGGGAATGAACACTGAAGCTTTCTTT. The genes are TRBV5-1 and TRBJ1-1; 8 nucleotides line up with TRBD1. CDR3 length: 15 residues. V trimming: 2 bases; J trimming: 0 bases; junction bases outside the gene matches: 3. Germline V gene sequence: CDR1 SGHRS, CDR2 YFSETQ.

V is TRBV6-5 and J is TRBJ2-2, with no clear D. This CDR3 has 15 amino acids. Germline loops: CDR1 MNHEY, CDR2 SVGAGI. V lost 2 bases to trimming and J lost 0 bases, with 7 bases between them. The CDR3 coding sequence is TGTGCCAGCAGTTACGACGGTCCGAACACCGGGGAGCTGTTTTTT. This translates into CASSYDGPNTGELFF.

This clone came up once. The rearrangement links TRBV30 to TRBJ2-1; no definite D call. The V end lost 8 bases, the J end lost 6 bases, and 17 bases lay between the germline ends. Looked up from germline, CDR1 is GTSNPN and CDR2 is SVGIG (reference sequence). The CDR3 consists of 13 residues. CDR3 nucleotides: TGTGCCCAAGACGCGGTTCTGGGCAATGAGCAGTTCTTC. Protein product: CAQDAVLGNEQFF. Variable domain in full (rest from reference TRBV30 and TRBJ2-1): SQTIHQWPATLVQPVGSPLSLECTVEGTSNPNLYWYRQAAGRGLQLLFYSVGIGQISSEVPQNLSASRPQDRQFILSSKKLLLSDSGFYLCAQDAVLGNEQFFGPGTRLTVL.

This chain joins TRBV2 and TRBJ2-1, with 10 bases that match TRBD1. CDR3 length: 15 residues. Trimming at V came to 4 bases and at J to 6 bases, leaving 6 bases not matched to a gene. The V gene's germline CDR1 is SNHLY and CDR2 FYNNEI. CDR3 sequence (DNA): TGTGCCAGCAGTGGGGTGGGACAGGGGAGCAATGAGCAGTTCTTC. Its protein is CASSGVGQGSNEQFF.

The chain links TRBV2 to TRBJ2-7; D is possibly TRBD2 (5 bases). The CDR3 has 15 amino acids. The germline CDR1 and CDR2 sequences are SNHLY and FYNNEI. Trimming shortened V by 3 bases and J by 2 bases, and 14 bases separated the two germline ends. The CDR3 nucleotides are TGTGCCAGCAGTGAGACTATTGGGGATGCCTACGAGCAGTACTTC. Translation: CASSETIGDAYEQYF.

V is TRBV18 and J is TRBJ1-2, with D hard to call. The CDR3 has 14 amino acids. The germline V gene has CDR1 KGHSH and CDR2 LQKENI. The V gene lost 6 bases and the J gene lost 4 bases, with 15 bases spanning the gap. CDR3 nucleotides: TGTGCCAGCTCGAGGACGGATTCCTTCTATGGCTACACCTTC. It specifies CASSRTDSFYGYTF. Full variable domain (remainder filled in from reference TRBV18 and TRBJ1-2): NAGVMQNPRHLVRRRGQEARLRCSPMKGHSHVYWYRQLPEEGLKFMVYLQKENIIDESGMPKERFSAEFPKEGPSILRIQQVVRGDSAAYFCASSRTDSFYGYTFGSGTRLTVV.

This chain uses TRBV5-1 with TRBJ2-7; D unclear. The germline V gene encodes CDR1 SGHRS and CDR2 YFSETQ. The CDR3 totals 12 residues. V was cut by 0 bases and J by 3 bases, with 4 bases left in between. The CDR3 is CASSLGNYEQYF. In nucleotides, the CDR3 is TGCGCCAGCAGCTTGGGGAACTACGAGCAGTACTTC.

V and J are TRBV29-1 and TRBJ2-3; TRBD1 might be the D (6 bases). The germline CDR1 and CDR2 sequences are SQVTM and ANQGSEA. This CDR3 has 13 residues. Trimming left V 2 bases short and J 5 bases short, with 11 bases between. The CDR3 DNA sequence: TGCAGCGTTGAAAGGGGGATAAGAGATACGCAGTATTTT. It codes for CSVERGIRDTQYF.

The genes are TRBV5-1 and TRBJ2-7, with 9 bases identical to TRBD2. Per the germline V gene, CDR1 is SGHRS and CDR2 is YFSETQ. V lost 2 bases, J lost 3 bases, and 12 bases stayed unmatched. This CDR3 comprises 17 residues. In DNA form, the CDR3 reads TGCGCCAGCAGCTTCACTACCCCTAGCGGGACAGACTACGAGCAGTACTTC. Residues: CASSFTTPSGTDYEQYF.